The clone carrying this TCR beta chain was observed a few times. Its antigen remains unknown. The CDR3 length is 15 residues. J was trimmed by 3 bases and V by 2 bases; bases with no gene match: 3. Germline V CDR1 and CDR2: MNHEY, SVGAGI. The record originates from a study of blood T cells in healthy people across ages. Study-level background: Using template switching, researchers captured about one barcoded beta molecule for each two T cells.

It was with a sample-barcoded 5' primer and a J-beta primer mix that a second PCR of about 6 to 12 cycles was run. Template switching added a 12-random-nucleotide identifier to every cDNA molecule. MiXCR, run by TCRdb on the 5' RACE reads, gives a single entry per CDR3 protein. Of about 1.5 million distinct CDR3 sequences listed, around 40% are singletons. General study results and limits: A roughly linear age-dependent decrease characterized TCR beta diversity per million T cells. Donors of long life had a larger count of naive CD4+ cells and greater diversity than aged donors.

The origin of this receptor is a woman under 30 in good health. The V call is TRBV6-5, the J call TRBJ2-7, with TRBD1 identical over 11 bases. The sample consisted of blood. CDR3 bases: TGTGCCAGCAGTTACGGACAGGGGGCTAGCTACGAGCAGTACTTC. It codes for CASSYGQGASYEQYF.